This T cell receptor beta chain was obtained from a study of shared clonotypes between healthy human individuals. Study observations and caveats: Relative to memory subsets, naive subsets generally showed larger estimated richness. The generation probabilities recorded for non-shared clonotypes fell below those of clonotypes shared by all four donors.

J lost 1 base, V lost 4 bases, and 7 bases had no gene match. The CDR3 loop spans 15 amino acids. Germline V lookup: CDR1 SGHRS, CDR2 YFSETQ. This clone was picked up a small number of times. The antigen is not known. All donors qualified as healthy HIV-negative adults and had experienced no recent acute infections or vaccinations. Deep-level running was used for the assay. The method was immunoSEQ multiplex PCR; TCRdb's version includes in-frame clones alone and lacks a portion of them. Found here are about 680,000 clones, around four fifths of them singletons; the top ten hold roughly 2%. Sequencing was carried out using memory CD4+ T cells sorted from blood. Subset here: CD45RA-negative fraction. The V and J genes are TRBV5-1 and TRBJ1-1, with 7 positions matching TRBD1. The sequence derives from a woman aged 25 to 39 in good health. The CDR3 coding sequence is TGCGCCAGCAGCCCAAGACAGGGCCCGAACACTGAAGCTTTCTTT. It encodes CASSPRQGPNTEAFF.